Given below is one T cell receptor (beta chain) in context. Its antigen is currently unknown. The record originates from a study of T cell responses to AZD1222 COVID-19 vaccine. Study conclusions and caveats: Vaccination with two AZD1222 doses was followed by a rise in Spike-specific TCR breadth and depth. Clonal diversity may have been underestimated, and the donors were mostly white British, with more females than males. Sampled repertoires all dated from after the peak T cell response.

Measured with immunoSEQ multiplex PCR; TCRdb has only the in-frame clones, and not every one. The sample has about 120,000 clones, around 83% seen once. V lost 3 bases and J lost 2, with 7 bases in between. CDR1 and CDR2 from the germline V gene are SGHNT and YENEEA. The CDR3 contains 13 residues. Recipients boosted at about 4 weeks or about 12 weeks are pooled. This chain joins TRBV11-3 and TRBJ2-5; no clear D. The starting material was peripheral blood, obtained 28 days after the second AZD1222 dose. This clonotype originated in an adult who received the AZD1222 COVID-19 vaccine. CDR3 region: CASSFRGQETQYF. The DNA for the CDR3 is TGTGCCAGCAGCTTCCGCGGACAAGAGACCCAGTACTTC.